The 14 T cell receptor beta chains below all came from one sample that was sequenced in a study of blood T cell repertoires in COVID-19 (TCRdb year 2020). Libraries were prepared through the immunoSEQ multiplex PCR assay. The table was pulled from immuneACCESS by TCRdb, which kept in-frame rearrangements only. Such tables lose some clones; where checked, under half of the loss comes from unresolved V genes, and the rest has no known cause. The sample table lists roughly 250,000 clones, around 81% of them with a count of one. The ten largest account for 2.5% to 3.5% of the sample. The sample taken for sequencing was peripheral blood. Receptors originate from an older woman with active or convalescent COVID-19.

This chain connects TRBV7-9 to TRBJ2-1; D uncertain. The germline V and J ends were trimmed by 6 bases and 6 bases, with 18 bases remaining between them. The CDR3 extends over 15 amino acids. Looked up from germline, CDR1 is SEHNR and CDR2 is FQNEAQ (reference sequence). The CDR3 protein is CASSILRATVNEQFF. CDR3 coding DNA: TGTGCCAGCAGTATACTGAGAGCCACGGTCAATGAGCAGTTCTTC.

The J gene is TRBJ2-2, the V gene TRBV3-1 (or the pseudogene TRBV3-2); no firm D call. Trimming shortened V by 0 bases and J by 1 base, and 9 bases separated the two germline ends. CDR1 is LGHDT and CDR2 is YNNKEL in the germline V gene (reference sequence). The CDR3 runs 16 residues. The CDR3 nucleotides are TGTGCCAGCAGCCAAGATTGGGCAGGGAACACCGGGGAGCTGTTTTTT. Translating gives CASSQDWAGNTGELFF.

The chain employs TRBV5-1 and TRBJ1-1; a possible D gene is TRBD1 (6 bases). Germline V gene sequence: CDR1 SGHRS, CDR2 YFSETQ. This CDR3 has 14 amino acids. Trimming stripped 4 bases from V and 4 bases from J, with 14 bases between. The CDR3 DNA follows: TGCGCCAGCAGCCTCCGACAGGCAGGCACTGAAGCTTTCTTT. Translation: CASSLRQAGTEAFF.

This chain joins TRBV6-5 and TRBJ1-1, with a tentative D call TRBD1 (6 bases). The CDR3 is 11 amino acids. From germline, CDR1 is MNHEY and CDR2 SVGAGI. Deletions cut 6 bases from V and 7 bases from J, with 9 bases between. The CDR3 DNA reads TGTGCCAGCAGGTCGACAGGTGAAGCTTTCTTT. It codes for CASRSTGEAFF.

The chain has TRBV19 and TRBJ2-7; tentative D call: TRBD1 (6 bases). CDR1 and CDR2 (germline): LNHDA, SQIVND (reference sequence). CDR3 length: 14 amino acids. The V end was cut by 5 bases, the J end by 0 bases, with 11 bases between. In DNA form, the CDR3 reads TGTGCCAGTAGTTTAAGGACAGTCTCCTACGAGCAGTACTTC. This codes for CASSLRTVSYEQYF.

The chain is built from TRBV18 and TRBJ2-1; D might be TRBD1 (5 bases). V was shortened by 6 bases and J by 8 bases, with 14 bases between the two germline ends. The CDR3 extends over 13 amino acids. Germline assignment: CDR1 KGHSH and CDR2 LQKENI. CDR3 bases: TGTGCCAGCTCGTCGGACACCTCCCATGAGCAGTTCTTC. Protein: CASSSDTSHEQFF.

The CDR3 DNA is TGTGCCAGCAGCGAGAGCTCCTATAATTCACCCCTCCACTTT. It translates to CASSESSYNSPLHF. V and J are TRBV27 and TRBJ1-6, with D uncertain. V lost 6 bases and J lost 0, with 6 bases in between. The CDR3 covers 14 residues. The germline gives CDR1 MNHEY, CDR2 SMNVEV (reference sequence).

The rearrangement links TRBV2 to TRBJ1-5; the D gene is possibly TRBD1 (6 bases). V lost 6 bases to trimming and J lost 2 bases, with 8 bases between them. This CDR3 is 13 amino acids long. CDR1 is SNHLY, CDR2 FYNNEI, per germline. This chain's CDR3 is CASSRQGNQPQHF. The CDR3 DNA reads TGTGCCAGCAGCCGACAGGGCAATCAGCCCCAGCATTTT.

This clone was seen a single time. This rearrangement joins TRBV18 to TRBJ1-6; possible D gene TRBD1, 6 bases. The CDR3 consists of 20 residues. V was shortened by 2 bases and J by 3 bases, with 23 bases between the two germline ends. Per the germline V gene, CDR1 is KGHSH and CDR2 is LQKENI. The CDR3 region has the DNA TGTGCCAGCTCACCAAAAGGTGGCAGGGGAGGGGGAGTCTATAATTCACCCCTCCACTTT. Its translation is CASSPKGGRGGGVYNSPLHF. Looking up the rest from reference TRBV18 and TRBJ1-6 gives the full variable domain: NAGVMQNPRHLVRRRGQEARLRCSPMKGHSHVYWYRQLPEEGLKFMVYLQKENIIDESGMPKERFSAEFPKEGPSILRIQQVVRGDSAAYFCASSPKGGRGGGVYNSPLHFGNGTRLTVT.

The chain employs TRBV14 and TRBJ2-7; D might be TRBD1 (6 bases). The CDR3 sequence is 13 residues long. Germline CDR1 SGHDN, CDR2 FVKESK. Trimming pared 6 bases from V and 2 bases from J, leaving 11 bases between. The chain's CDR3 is CASRISGAYEQYF. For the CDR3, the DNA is TGTGCCAGCAGGATTTCAGGGGCCTACGAGCAGTACTTC.

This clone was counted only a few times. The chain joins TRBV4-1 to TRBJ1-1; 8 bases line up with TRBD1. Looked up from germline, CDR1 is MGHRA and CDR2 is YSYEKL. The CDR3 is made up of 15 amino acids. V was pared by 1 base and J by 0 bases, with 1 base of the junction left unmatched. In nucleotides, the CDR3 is TGCGCCAGCAGCCAAGGGGACAGGTTGAACACTGAAGCTTTCTTT. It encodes CASSQGDRLNTEAFF.

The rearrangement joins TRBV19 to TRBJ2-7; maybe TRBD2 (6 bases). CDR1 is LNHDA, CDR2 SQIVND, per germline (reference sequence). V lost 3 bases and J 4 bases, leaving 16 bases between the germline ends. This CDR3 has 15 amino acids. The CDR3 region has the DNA TGTGCCAGTAGTATGGGCGGAGGGGCCGGGTACGAGCAGTACTTC. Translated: CASSMGGGAGYEQYF. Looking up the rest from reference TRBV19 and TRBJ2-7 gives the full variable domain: DGGITQSPKYLFRKEGQNVTLSCEQNLNHDAMYWYRQDPGQGLRLIYYSQIVNDFQKGDIAEGYSVSREKKESFPLTVTSAQKNPTAFYLCASSMGGGAGYEQYFGPGTRLTVT.

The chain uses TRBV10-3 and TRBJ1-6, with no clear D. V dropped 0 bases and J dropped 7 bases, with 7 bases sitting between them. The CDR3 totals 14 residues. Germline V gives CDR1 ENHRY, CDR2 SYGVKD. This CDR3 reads CAISESGGNSPLHF. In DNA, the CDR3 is TGTGCCATCAGTGAGTCCGGAGGGAATTCACCCCTCCACTTT.

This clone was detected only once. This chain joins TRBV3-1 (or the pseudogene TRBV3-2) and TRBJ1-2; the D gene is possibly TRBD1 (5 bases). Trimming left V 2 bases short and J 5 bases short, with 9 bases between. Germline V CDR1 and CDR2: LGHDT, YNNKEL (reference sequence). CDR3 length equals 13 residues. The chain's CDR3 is CASSQIRGYGYTF. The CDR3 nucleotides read TGTGCCAGCAGCCAAATACGGGGGTATGGCTACACCTTC.